This T cell receptor (beta chain) emerged from a study of blood T cell repertoires in COVID-19. Turning to the study itself: Sample material is recorded as cDNA or gDNA derived from T cells, B-cell-depleted T cells, or PBMCs.

The table came from immunoSEQ multiplex PCR; TCRdb's copy has only in-frame clones and leaves some out. The sample lists about 160,000 clones, approximately 87% occurring once. In assigning cohorts, the study relied on participant-reported clinical history. Recovered status in Cohort 3 required two negative PCRs, clearance, or symptom resolution. Germline V CDR1 and CDR2: SGHTA, FQGNSA. The CDR3 length is 14 residues. The V gene end was trimmed by 5 bases and the J gene end by 7 bases; junction bases not matched to a gene: 1. The V and J genes are TRBV7-2 and TRBJ1-6, with 11 bases fitting TRBD1. The sequencing sample was made of PBMCs or T cells enriched from blood (not recorded which). This clonotype originated in a woman between 50 and 59 years old who had recovered from COVID-19. The CDR3 sequence is CASSGQGANSPLHF. The CDR3 nucleotides are TGTGCCAGCAGCGGACAGGGGGCAAATTCACCCCTCCACTTT.